These 17 T cell receptor beta chains were sequenced from one sample in a study of PD-1 blockade in classical Hodgkin lymphoma. Sequencing was performed with immunoSEQ multiplex PCR; in TCRdb, only in-frame clones are kept and a portion is missing. The table lists over 50,000 clones, 81% of them singletons. Autologous stem cell transplantation was followed by relapse in every patient, and brentuximab vedotin exposure varied. This material consisted of peripheral blood mononuclear cells (PBMCs), taken at baseline. The origin of the receptors is a human donor with classical Hodgkin lymphoma.

The chain links TRBV19 to TRBJ2-1; 10 bases map to TRBD2. CDR1 is LNHDA, CDR2 SQIVND, per germline (reference sequence). Trimming removed 1 base from V and 8 bases from J; junction bases left unmatched: 8. CDR3 length: 16 amino acids. CDR3 sequence (DNA): TGTGCCAGTAGTATAGTTCCACTAGCGGGAATCGATGAGCAGTTCTTC. It encodes CASSIVPLAGIDEQFF. The complete variable domain, with remaining parts taken from reference TRBV19 and TRBJ2-1, reads DGGITQSPKYLFRKEGQNVTLSCEQNLNHDAMYWYRQDPGQGLRLIYYSQIVNDFQKGDIAEGYSVSREKKESFPLTVTSAQKNPTAFYLCASSIVPLAGIDEQFFGPGTRLTVL.

The chain links TRBV7-2 to TRBJ2-2; no firm D call. Germline CDR1 is SGHTA and CDR2 is FQGNSA. The CDR3 extends over 17 amino acids. Trimming took off 2 bases at V and 4 bases at J, with 17 bases between the two ends. DNA of the CDR3: TGTGCCAGCAGCTTAAGTCTCCTGACAACCAGCACCGGGGAGCTGTTTTTT. This sequence encodes CASSLSLLTTSTGELFF.

V gene TRBV14 combines with J gene TRBJ1-2, with D perhaps matching TRBD1 (5 bases). The CDR3 extends over 12 amino acids. The germline V gene has CDR1 SGHDN and CDR2 FVKESK. Trimming stripped 4 bases from V and 8 bases from J, with 11 bases between. CDR3 DNA sequence: TGTGCCAGCAGCCCAGGGACGGTCGGCTACACCTTC. Translating gives CASSPGTVGYTF. The full variable domain, its missing parts supplied by reference TRBV14 and TRBJ1-2, is EAGVTQFPSHSVIEKGQTVTLRCDPISGHDNLYWYRRVMGKEIKFLLHFVKESKQDESGMPNNRFLAERTGGTYSTLKVQPAELEDSGVYFCASSPGTVGYTFGSGTRLTVV.

This clone was recorded only once. The J gene is TRBJ1-2, the V gene TRBV29-1, with D maybe TRBD1 (5 bases). Trimming took 3 bases from V and 3 from J, leaving 17 bases between them. The CDR3 covers 15 residues. CDR1 is SQVTM, CDR2 ANQGSEA, per germline. CDR3 sequence reads: CSVDGTGVGDYGYTF. The CDR3 DNA reads as TGCAGCGTTGATGGTACAGGCGTGGGGGACTATGGCTACACCTTC.

The J gene is TRBJ2-1, the V gene TRBV20-1; D is uncertain. The V end was cut by 0 bases, the J end by 6 bases, with 0 bases between. CDR3 size: 10 residues. In germline, CDR1 is DFQATT, CDR2 SNEGSKA (reference sequence). The CDR3: CSARDNEQFF. The CDR3 bases are TGCAGTGCTAGAGACAATGAGCAGTTCTTC.

The chain recombines TRBV5-6 with TRBJ2-3, with a tentative D call TRBD1 (6 bases). The V gene lost 5 bases and the J gene lost 9 bases, with 19 bases spanning the gap. The CDR3 contains 14 residues. Germline values: CDR1 SGHDT, CDR2 YYEEEE. CDR3 region: CASSQPPGELTQYF. The CDR3 DNA reads TGTGCCAGCAGTCAACCCCCAGGGGAATTGACGCAGTATTTT.

The J gene is TRBJ1-2, the V gene TRBV7-9; D call uncertain. Trimming cost V 1 base and J 8 bases, with 14 bases left between them. The germline gives CDR1 SEHNR, CDR2 FQNEAQ (reference sequence). The CDR3 covers 14 residues. CDR3 bases: TGTGCCAGCAGCTTAGATTTGGATGCGGGGGGCTACACCTTC. It is translated as CASSLDLDAGGYTF.

This clone was seen only a few times. V usage is TRBV20-1 and J usage is TRBJ1-1; D ambiguous. CDR1 and CDR2 from the germline V gene are DFQATT and SNEGSKA (reference sequence). The CDR3 length is 11 residues. The ends were cut back, 6 bases at V and 5 bases at J, with 10 bases in the middle. CDR3 loop: CSAAERTEAFF. CDR3 coding DNA: TGCAGTGCAGCCGAGAGGACTGAAGCTTTCTTT.

The gene calls are TRBV18 and TRBJ2-3, with a weak D call TRBD2 (6 bases). This CDR3 is 14 amino acids long. Germline V gene lookup returns CDR1 KGHSH and CDR2 LQKENI. Trimming pared 3 bases from V and 2 bases from J, leaving 9 bases between. As DNA, the CDR3 is TGTGCCAGCTCACCTGGGACTGACACAGATACGCAGTATTTT. Translating gives CASSPGTDTDTQYF. Filled out from reference TRBV18 and TRBJ2-3, the complete variable domain reads NAGVMQNPRHLVRRRGQEARLRCSPMKGHSHVYWYRQLPEEGLKFMVYLQKENIIDESGMPKERFSAEFPKEGPSILRIQQVVRGDSAAYFCASSPGTDTDTQYFGPGTRLTVL.

The chain carries TRBV14 and TRBJ1-1, with D possibly matching TRBD1 (5 bases). Trimming removed 0 bases at V and 11 bases at J, with 16 bases between. Germline loops: CDR1 SGHDN, CDR2 FVKESK. This CDR3 has 14 amino acids. The CDR3, as DNA: TGTGCCAGCAGCCAAGAGTCTTTCGGGGGGAGTGCTTTCTTT. Residues: CASSQESFGGSAFF.

This rearrangement joins TRBV19 to TRBJ2-1; 16 nucleotides agree with TRBD2. The CDR3 extends over 16 amino acids. Per the germline V gene, CDR1 is LNHDA and CDR2 is SQIVND (reference sequence). The junction had 8 bases not matched to a gene; V was cut back by 6 bases and J by 9 bases. CDR3 coding DNA: TGTGCCAGTAGCAAGGCAGGGACTAGCGGGAGGGTTGAGCAGTTCTTC. As protein: CASSKAGTSGRVEQFF.

This chain connects TRBV7-9 to TRBJ1-1; D uncertain. Germline V CDR1 and CDR2: SEHNR, FQNEAQ (reference sequence). CDR3 size: 12 residues. The V end was cut by 2 bases, the J end by 1 base, with 2 bases between. DNA for the CDR3: TGTGCCAGCAGCTTACAGAACACTGAAGCTTTCTTT. Translation gives CASSLQNTEAFF.

This clone was seen only once. The J gene is TRBJ1-1, the V gene TRBV20-1; D gene unclear. V was cut by 6 bases and J by 0 bases, with 2 bases left in between. The CDR3 is 10 amino acids. The germline CDR1 and CDR2 sequences are DFQATT and SNEGSKA (reference sequence). The CDR3 DNA sequence: TGCAGTGCCTTGAACACTGAAGCTTTCTTT. This translates into CSALNTEAFF.

This clone was seen a single time. The V gene is TRBV9, the J gene TRBJ1-5, with D possibly TRBD1 on 5 matching bases. This CDR3 comprises 14 residues. The V end lost 2 bases, the J end lost 4 bases, and 10 bases lay between the germline ends. Germline V gives CDR1 SGDLS, CDR2 YYNGEE. CDR3 loop: CASSVSWGNQPQHF. The DNA for the CDR3 is TGTGCCAGCAGCGTCAGTTGGGGGAATCAGCCCCAGCATTTT.

This chain links TRBV6-4 with TRBJ2-3; 7 bases match TRBD1. Germline CDR1 and CDR2: MRHNA and SNTAGT. The CDR3 extends over 14 amino acids. Trimming took 2 bases from V and 4 from J; bases not matched to a gene: 3. The CDR3: CASSDPGGADTQYF. Written as DNA, the CDR3 is TGTGCCAGCAGTGACCCAGGGGGTGCAGATACGCAGTATTTT.

This clone appeared a few times. The CDR3 DNA follows: TGTGCCAGCAGTACTGACGTAGGTAGCTCCTACAATGAGCAGTTCTTC. Its translation: CASSTDVGSSYNEQFF. The rearrangement joins TRBV6-6 to TRBJ2-1, with D hard to call. The germline V and J ends were trimmed by 5 bases and 0 bases, with 14 bases remaining between them. The V gene's germline CDR1 is MNHNY and CDR2 SVGAGI (reference sequence). The CDR3 runs 16 residues.

The V call is TRBV7-3, the J call TRBJ2-2; 10 bases fit TRBD2. V shed 4 bases, J shed 6 bases, and the junction held 8 bases outside the gene matches. Germline assignment: CDR1 SGHTA and CDR2 FQGTGA. CDR3 length: 16 amino acids. The CDR3 reads CASSSTGLAGAGELFF. As DNA, the CDR3 is TGTGCCAGCAGCTCGACGGGGCTAGCGGGAGCCGGGGAGCTGTTTTTT.